This T cell receptor (beta chain) was retrieved from a study of PD-1 blockade in classical Hodgkin lymphoma. All the patients suffered relapse after autologous stem cell transplantation, and brentuximab vedotin exposure differed. By magnetic negative selection, CD4+ T cells were purified from thawed PBMCs. The table came from immunoSEQ multiplex PCR; TCRdb's copy has only in-frame clones and leaves some out. The repertoire includes about 9,700 clones, around three quarters of them detected once, and about 4% sits in the top ten. The germline V gene has CDR1 SGHVS and CDR2 FQNEAQ. This CDR3 spans 15 amino acids. J was trimmed by 1 base and V by 1 base; bases with no gene match: 2.

Sequences were derived from CD4+ T cells from blood, sampled at baseline. The receptor was isolated from a human donor with classical Hodgkin lymphoma. The V call is TRBV7-8, the J call TRBJ2-7; TRBD1 aligns across 9 bases. The chain's CDR3 is CASSLEGQGSYEQYF. CDR3 coding DNA: TGTGCCAGCAGCTTAGAGGGACAGGGATCCTACGAGCAGTACTTC.